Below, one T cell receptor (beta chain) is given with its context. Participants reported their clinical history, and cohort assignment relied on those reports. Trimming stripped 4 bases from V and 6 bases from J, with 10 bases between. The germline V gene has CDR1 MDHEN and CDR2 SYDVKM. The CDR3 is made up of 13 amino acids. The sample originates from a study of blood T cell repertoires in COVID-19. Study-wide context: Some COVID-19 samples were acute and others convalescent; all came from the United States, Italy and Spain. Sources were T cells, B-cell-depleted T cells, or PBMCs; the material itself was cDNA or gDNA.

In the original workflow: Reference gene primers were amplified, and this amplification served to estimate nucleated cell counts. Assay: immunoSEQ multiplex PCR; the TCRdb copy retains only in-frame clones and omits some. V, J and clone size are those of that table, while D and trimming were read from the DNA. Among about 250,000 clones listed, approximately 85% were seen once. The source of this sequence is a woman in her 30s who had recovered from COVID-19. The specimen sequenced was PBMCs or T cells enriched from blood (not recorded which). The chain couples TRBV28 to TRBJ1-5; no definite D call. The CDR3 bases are TGTGCCAGCAGTTATACTCCGGGTCAGCCCCAGCATTTT. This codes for CASSYTPGQPQHF.